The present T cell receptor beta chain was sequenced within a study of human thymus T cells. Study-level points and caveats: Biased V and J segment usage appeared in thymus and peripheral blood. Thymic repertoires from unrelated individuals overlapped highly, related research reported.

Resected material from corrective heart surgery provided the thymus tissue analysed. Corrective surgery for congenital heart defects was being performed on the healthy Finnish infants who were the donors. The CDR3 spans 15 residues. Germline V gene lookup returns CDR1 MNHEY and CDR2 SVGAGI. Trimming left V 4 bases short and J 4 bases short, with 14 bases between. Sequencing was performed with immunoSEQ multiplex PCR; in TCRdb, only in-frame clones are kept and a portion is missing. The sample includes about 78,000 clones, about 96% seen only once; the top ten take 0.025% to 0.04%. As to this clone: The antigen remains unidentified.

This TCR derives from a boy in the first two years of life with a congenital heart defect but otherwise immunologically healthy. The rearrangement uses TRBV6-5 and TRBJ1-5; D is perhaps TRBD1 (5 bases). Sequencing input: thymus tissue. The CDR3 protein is CASSSLAGENQPQHF. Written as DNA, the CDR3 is TGTGCCAGCAGTTCCTTGGCGGGGGAGAATCAGCCCCAGCATTTT.